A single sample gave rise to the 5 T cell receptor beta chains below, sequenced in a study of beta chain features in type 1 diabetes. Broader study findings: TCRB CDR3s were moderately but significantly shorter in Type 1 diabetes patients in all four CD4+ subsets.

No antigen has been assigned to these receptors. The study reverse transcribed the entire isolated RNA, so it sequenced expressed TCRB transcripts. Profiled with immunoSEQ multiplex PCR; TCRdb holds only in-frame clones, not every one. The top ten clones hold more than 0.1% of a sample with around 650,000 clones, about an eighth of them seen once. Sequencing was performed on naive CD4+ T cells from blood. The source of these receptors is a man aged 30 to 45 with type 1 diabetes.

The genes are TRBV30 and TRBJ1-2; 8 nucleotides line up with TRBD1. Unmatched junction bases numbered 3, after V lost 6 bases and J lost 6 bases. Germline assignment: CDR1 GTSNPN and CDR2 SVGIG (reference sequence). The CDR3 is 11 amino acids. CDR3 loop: CACRGRDGYTF. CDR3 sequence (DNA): TGTGCCTGCAGGGGGCGAGATGGCTACACCTTC.

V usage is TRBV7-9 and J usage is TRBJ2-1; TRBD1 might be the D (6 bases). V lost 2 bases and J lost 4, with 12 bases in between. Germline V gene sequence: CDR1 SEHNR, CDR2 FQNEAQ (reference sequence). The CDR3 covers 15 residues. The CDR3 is CASSLLQGPYNEQFF. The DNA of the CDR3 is TGTGCCAGCAGCTTATTACAGGGCCCTTACAATGAGCAGTTCTTC.

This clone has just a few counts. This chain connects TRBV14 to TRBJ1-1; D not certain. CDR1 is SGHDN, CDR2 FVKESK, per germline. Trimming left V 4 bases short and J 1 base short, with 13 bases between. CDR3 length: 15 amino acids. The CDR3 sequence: CASSLDGTANTEAFF. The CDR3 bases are TGTGCCAGCAGCCTCGACGGAACCGCGAACACTGAAGCTTTCTTT.

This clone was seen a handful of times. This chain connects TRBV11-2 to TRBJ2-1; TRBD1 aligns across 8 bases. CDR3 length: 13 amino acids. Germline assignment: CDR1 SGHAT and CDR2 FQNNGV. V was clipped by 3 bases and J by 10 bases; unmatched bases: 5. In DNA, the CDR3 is TGTGCCAGCAGCTTTGCTGACAGGGGAGAGCAGTTCTTC. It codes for CASSFADRGEQFF. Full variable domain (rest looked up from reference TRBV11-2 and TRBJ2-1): EAGVAQSPRYKIIEKRQSVAFWCNPISGHATLYWYQQILGQGPKLLIQFQNNGVVDDSQLPKDRFSAERLKGVDSTLKIQPAKLEDSAVYLCASSFADRGEQFFGPGTRLTVL.

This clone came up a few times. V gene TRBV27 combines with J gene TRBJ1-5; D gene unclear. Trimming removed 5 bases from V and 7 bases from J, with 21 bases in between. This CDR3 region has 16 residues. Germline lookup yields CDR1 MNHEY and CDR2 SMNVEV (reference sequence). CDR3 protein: CASSPRPPPDGQPQHF. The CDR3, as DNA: TGTGCCAGCAGTCCCCGACCTCCCCCAGATGGGCAGCCCCAGCATTTT.